The 21 T cell receptor beta chains given below trace back to one sample, sequenced in a study of shared clonotypes between healthy human individuals. The data were produced by immunoSEQ multiplex PCR, yet TCRdb's version contains in-frame clones alone and is incomplete. The table records about 1.1 million clones, about 80% of them present only once. Source material: memory CD4+ T cells from PBMCs. Specified subset: CD45RA-negative fraction. The receptors shown here come from a man between 18 and 35 years old in good health. Some clones in this sample may be carry-over from other donors' samples.

The chain is built from TRBV5-1 and TRBJ1-1, with TRBD1 matching over 7 bases. Germline CDR1 is SGHRS and CDR2 is YFSETQ. J gave up 7 bases and V 2 bases, and 8 bases lay outside the gene matches. The CDR3 covers 14 residues. CDR3 region: CASSLTGAVVEAFF. CDR3 nucleotides: TGCGCCAGCAGCTTAACAGGGGCGGTGGTTGAAGCTTTCTTT.

Only one count was recorded for this clone. This chain connects TRBV4-1 to TRBJ2-5, with D unresolved. Germline CDR1 and CDR2: MGHRA and YSYEKL. The CDR3 has 14 amino acids. Trimming removed 4 bases at V and 4 bases at J, with 13 bases between. The CDR3 nucleotides are TGCGCCAGCAGCCCATTCGAGGCGGCAGAGACCCAGTACTTC. It is translated as CASSPFEAAETQYF.

V and J are TRBV5-5 and TRBJ2-7, with TRBD1 identical over 7 bases. The CDR3 covers 17 residues. J was trimmed by 0 bases and V by 6 bases; bases with no gene match: 15. Germline V CDR1 and CDR2: SGHKS, YYEKEE (reference sequence). The chain's CDR3 is CASTFQLDRKISYEQYF. DNA for the CDR3: TGTGCCAGCACCTTTCAACTGGACAGGAAAATCTCCTACGAGCAGTACTTC. The full variable domain, rest sourced from reference TRBV5-5 and TRBJ2-7, is DAGVTQSPTHLIKTRGQQVTLRCSPISGHKSVSWYQQVLGQGPQFIFQYYEKEERGRGNFPDRFSARQFPNYSSELNVNALLLGDSALYLCASTFQLDRKISYEQYFGPGTRLTVT.

The V and J genes are TRBV7-2 and TRBJ2-5; 7 nucleotides line up with TRBD1. The CDR3 covers 14 residues. The V segment lost 6 bases and the J segment 4 bases; nucleotides outside the gene matches: 8. The germline gives CDR1 SGHTA, CDR2 FQGNSA. CDR3 bases: TGTGCCAGCAGGCCAGGGGGACCGGGAGAGACCCAGTACTTC. It codes for CASRPGGPGETQYF.

This chain links TRBV5-4 with TRBJ1-1; D gene unclear. Looked up from germline, CDR1 is SGHNT and CDR2 is YYREEE (reference sequence). V dropped 0 bases and J dropped 1 base, with 10 bases sitting between them. CDR3 length: 15 residues. The CDR3 DNA follows: TGTGCCAGCAGCTTGGACAGAGCACCGAACACTGAAGCTTTCTTT. The encoded protein is CASSLDRAPNTEAFF.

This chain joins TRBV5-1 and TRBJ1-2; D might be TRBD1 (5 bases). The CDR3 sequence is 13 residues long. Trimming cost V 4 bases and J 2 bases, with 9 bases left between them. CDR1 is SGHRS, CDR2 YFSETQ, per germline. The CDR3 DNA reads TGCGCCAGCAGCCGTGGGGGGAACTATGGCTACACCTTC. Protein sequence: CASSRGGNYGYTF.

V usage is TRBV4-2 and J usage is TRBJ2-1; 13 positions agree with TRBD2. Germline V gene sequence: CDR1 LGHNA, CDR2 YNFKEQ. There are 16 residues in the CDR3. V lost 4 bases, J lost 4 bases, and 4 bases stayed unmatched. CDR3 nucleotides: TGTGCCAGCAGCCGGAGGACTAGCGGGAGTTACAATGAGCAGTTCTTC. Its translation: CASSRRTSGSYNEQFF.

CDR3 in DNA: TGTGCCAGCAGTGGGACGACTAGGGGAACAGATACGCAGTATTTT. It is translated as CASSGTTRGTDTQYF. V usage is TRBV6-5 and J usage is TRBJ2-3, with D possibly matching TRBD2 (6 bases). This CDR3 region has 15 residues. Between the trimmed V and J ends, which lost 5 bases and 3 bases, there was a span of 15 bases. Looked up from germline, CDR1 is MNHEY and CDR2 is SVGAGI.

Only a few counts were recorded for this clone. The chain combines TRBV19 with TRBJ1-1, with D hard to call. V shed 9 bases and J shed 4 bases, with 12 bases lying between them. Looked up from germline, CDR1 is LNHDA and CDR2 is SQIVND (reference sequence). This CDR3 is 12 amino acids long. The CDR3 sequence: CASRSWTTEAFF. The CDR3, as DNA: TGTGCCAGCAGGTCTTGGACCACTGAAGCTTTCTTT.

The chain links TRBV2 to TRBJ2-5; TRBD2 matches at 11 bases. CDR3 length: 15 residues. Germline V gene sequence: CDR1 SNHLY, CDR2 FYNNEI. Losses at the gene ends were 5 bases for V and 5 bases for J; bases not matched to a gene: 7. This CDR3 is CASSLRLAGWETQYF. Here the CDR3 DNA reads TGTGCCAGCAGTTTACGACTAGCGGGATGGGAGACCCAGTACTTC.

Only a few counts were recorded for this clone. The chain is built from TRBV5-1 and TRBJ2-6; D might be TRBD1 (5 bases). The V and J ends lost 2 bases and 0 bases respectively, with 12 bases between them. Per germline, CDR1 SGHRS and CDR2 YFSETQ. This CDR3 is 17 amino acids long. The CDR3: CASSLGASHSGANVLTF. The CDR3 DNA follows: TGCGCCAGCAGCTTAGGGGCCTCACACTCTGGGGCCAACGTCCTGACTTTC.

The genes are TRBV5-6 and TRBJ2-1; D tentatively fits TRBD1 or TRBD2 (5 bases each). Looked up from germline, CDR1 is SGHDT and CDR2 is YYEEEE. V dropped 2 bases and J dropped 0 bases, with 15 bases sitting between them. The CDR3 sequence is 17 residues long. The CDR3 sequence: CASSFTGPSSSYNEQFF. DNA for the CDR3: TGTGCCAGCAGCTTTACGGGACCATCGAGCTCCTACAATGAGCAGTTCTTC. The variable domain in full, with the rest retrieved from reference TRBV5-6 and TRBJ2-1, is DAGVTQSPTHLIKTRGQQVTLRCSPKSGHDTVSWYQQALGQGPQFIFQYYEEEERQRGNFPDRFSGHQFPNYSSELNVNALLLGDSALYLCASSFTGPSSSYNEQFFGPGTRLTVL.

CDR3 residues: CASSWTPQRERYTGELFF. In DNA, the CDR3 is TGTGCCAGCAGCTGGACCCCCCAGCGGGAGAGGTACACCGGGGAGCTGTTTTTT. This chain uses TRBV11-2 with TRBJ2-2; 8 bases align to TRBD2. The CDR3 has 18 residues. CDR1 SGHAT and CDR2 FQNNGV come from the germline V gene. V trimming: 4 bases; J trimming: 3 bases; junction bases outside the gene matches: 13.

The J gene is TRBJ2-5, the V gene TRBV28; 10 nucleotides align to TRBD2. CDR3 length: 14 residues. Germline lookup yields CDR1 MDHEN and CDR2 SYDVKM. Trimming took 3 bases from V and 7 from J; bases not matched to a gene: 5. The CDR3 protein is CASSFLAGVVTQYF. CDR3 sequence (DNA): TGTGCCAGCAGTTTCCTAGCGGGAGTGGTGACCCAGTACTTC.

The chain is built from TRBV7-9 and TRBJ2-7; perhaps D is TRBD1 or TRBD2 (5 bases each). Trimming cost V 0 bases and J 12 bases, with 15 bases left between them. The CDR3 covers 13 residues. CDR1 SEHNR and CDR2 FQNEAQ come from the germline V gene (reference sequence). The CDR3 DNA reads as TGTGCCAGCAGCTTAGCGATCGGGACGTCTCCGTACTTC. It translates to CASSLAIGTSPYF.

The chain recombines TRBV9 with TRBJ2-7; D unclear. Trimming took 0 bases from V and 0 from J, leaving 13 bases between them. Germline lookup yields CDR1 SGDLS and CDR2 YYNGEE. The CDR3 is 16 residues long. CDR3 sequence (DNA): TGTGCCAGCAGCGTAGACGGAGCGTCCTACTCCTACGAGCAGTACTTC. Residues: CASSVDGASYSYEQYF.

The chain couples TRBV28 to TRBJ2-1, with 14 bases lining up with TRBD2. With V trimmed by 6 bases and J by 2 bases, 6 bases remained unmatched. There are 17 residues in the CDR3. Germline lookup yields CDR1 MDHEN and CDR2 SYDVKM. CDR3 loop: CASRTSGRVLPYNEQFF. CDR3 DNA: TGTGCCAGCAGGACTAGCGGGAGGGTGCTACCCTACAATGAGCAGTTCTTC.

The CDR3 region has the DNA TGCAGCGCCGAAAGGCCGGGGGCCACAGATACGCAGTATTTT. Amino acid sequence: CSAERPGATDTQYF. The chain couples TRBV29-1 to TRBJ2-3, with D perhaps TRBD1 or TRBD2 (6 bases each). Germline V gene sequence: CDR1 SQVTM, CDR2 ANQGSEA. This CDR3 is 14 amino acids long. V lost 7 bases and J lost 2, with 16 bases in between.

The rearrangement links TRBV10-3 to TRBJ2-2, with D unclear. V lost 2 bases, J lost 5 bases, and 9 bases lay in between. This CDR3 spans 14 amino acids. Germline values: CDR1 ENHRY, CDR2 SYGVKD. CDR3 coding DNA: TGTGCCATCAGTGAGGCCCGCCAAACCGGGGAGCTGTTTTTT. The encoded protein is CAISEARQTGELFF.

J is TRBJ2-2 and V is TRBV19, with D uncertain. Germline values: CDR1 LNHDA, CDR2 SQIVND (reference sequence). This CDR3 contains 16 residues. V was clipped by 4 bases and J by 1 base, with 13 bases between them. The CDR3 DNA is TGTGCCAGTAGTACTCAGCGCGATGAGAACACCGGGGAGCTGTTTTTT. It encodes CASSTQRDENTGELFF.

CDR3 sequence: CASSATLAGAYEQYF. The CDR3 nucleotides are TGTGCCAGCAGCGCCACGTTAGCGGGAGCCTACGAGCAGTACTTC. The chain employs TRBV7-9 and TRBJ2-7; 9 positions agree with TRBD2. This CDR3 has 15 residues. CDR1 and CDR2 from the germline V gene are SEHNR and FQNEAQ (reference sequence). Trimming at V came to 5 bases and at J to 2 bases, leaving 7 bases not matched to a gene. Full variable domain (rest looked up from reference TRBV7-9 and TRBJ2-7): DTGVSQNPRHKITKRGQNVTFRCDPISEHNRLYWYRQTLGQGPEFLTYFQNEAQLEKSRLLSDRFSAERPKGSFSTLEIQRTEQGDSAMYLCASSATLAGAYEQYFGPGTRLTVT.